A single sample gave rise to the 13 T cell receptor beta chains below, sequenced in a study of T cell repertoires in cytomegalovirus infection. TCRdb processed the reads anew with MiXCR; each CDR3 protein has one entry. The table lists nearly 550,000 distinct CDR3 sequences, about 15% of them singletons, with more than 20% in the top ten. Sequencing was carried out using CD8+ T cells from PBMCs. All receptors derive from a human donor in good health (CMV status not recorded). Some clones in this sample may be carry-over from other donors' samples.

The CDR3 sequence: CASSQVMFFGLNTEAFF. The DNA for the CDR3 is TGTGCCAGCAGCCAAGTAATGTTTTTCGGCCTGAACACTGAAGCTTTCTTT. This rearrangement joins TRBV14 to TRBJ1-1, with D uncertain. The CDR3 totals 17 residues. CDR1 SGHDN and CDR2 FVKESK come from the germline V gene. Trimming shortened V by 1 base and J by 0 bases, and 15 bases separated the two germline ends.

This clonotype was seen at least ten times. The chain joins TRBV2 to TRBJ1-2; D is unresolved. Germline loops: CDR1 SNHLY, CDR2 FYNNEI. With 5 bases removed from V and 8 bases from J, the gap between germline ends came to 9 bases. This CDR3 has 11 residues. Here the CDR3 reads CASSPLRGYTF. The DNA of the CDR3 is TGTGCCAGCAGTCCCCTGAGGGGCTACACCTTC.

This clonotype was detected ten times or more. The chain combines TRBV28 with TRBJ1-2; TRBD1 is a possible D gene (6 bases). Trimming left V 4 bases short and J 0 bases short, with 15 bases between. Per the germline V gene, CDR1 is MDHEN and CDR2 is SYDVKM. CDR3 length: 16 residues. CDR3: CASSSGHELANYGYTF. CDR3 nucleotides: TGTGCCAGCAGTTCGGGACACGAGTTAGCTAACTATGGCTACACCTTC.

This clonotype appeared a few times. The CDR3 coding sequence is TGTGCCACCAGGGCGGGAGTCTCCTACGAGCAGTACTTC. It codes for CATRAGVSYEQYF. This rearrangement joins TRBV15 to TRBJ2-7; 7 bases map to TRBD2. Germline CDR1 is LNHNV and CDR2 is YYDKDF (reference sequence). The CDR3 has 13 amino acids. Unmatched junction bases numbered 2, after V lost 6 bases and J lost 0 bases.

The genes are TRBV15 and TRBJ1-1; 9 bases map to TRBD1. The ends lost 2 bases at V and 5 bases at J; junction bases unmatched: 3. This CDR3 contains 14 residues. Germline values: CDR1 LNHNV, CDR2 YYDKDF (reference sequence). The CDR3 reads CATSRRQGETEAFF. The CDR3 DNA follows: TGTGCCACCAGCAGAAGACAGGGGGAAACTGAAGCTTTCTTT.

This clonotype was seen at least ten times. The chain couples TRBV4-1 to TRBJ1-4; D gene ambiguous. V lost 0 bases to trimming and J lost 0 bases, with 11 bases between them. Germline V CDR1 and CDR2: MGHRA, YSYEKL. The CDR3 is 17 amino acids. CDR3 DNA: TGCGCCAGCAGCCAAGATCAGGTCGCGGCAACTAATGAAAAACTGTTTTTT. This codes for CASSQDQVAATNEKLFF.

This clonotype was counted many times. The chain links TRBV2 to TRBJ1-6; TRBD1 matches at 8 bases. The CDR3 consists of 14 residues. The V gene's germline CDR1 is SNHLY and CDR2 FYNNEI. Trimming cost V 4 bases and J 7 bases; bases outside gene matches: 3. The CDR3 here is CASSAGGRNSPLHF. The CDR3 nucleotides read TGTGCCAGCAGTGCAGGGGGCAGAAATTCACCCCTCCACTTT.

Many counts were recorded for this clonotype. The chain couples TRBV7-9 to TRBJ2-3, with TRBD2 identical over 8 bases. This CDR3 has 13 residues. Germline V gene sequence: CDR1 SEHNR, CDR2 FQNEAQ (reference sequence). The trim removed 4 bases at V and 5 bases at J, leaving 2 bases unmatched. Here the CDR3 reads CASSSTSEDTQYF. DNA of the CDR3: TGTGCCAGCAGCTCGACTAGCGAAGATACGCAGTATTTT.

This clonotype was counted at least ten times. The chain joins TRBV6-6 to TRBJ1-5; weak D call: TRBD1 (5 bases). This CDR3 spans 14 amino acids. CDR1 MNHNY and CDR2 SVGAGI come from the germline V gene (reference sequence). The V end lost 5 bases, the J end lost 5 bases, and 13 bases lay between the germline ends. This CDR3 is CASSLGTPHQPQHF. CDR3 bases: TGTGCCAGCAGTCTCGGGACGCCTCATCAGCCCCAGCATTTT.

In this sample, this clonotype turned up many times. The DNA of the CDR3 is TGTGCCAGCAGCTATACAGGGAACACTGAAGCTTTCTTT. Translation: CASSYTGNTEAFF. The rearrangement links TRBV6-5 to TRBJ1-1; possibly TRBD1 for D (5 bases). Trimming took off 6 bases at V and 1 base at J, with 9 bases between the two ends. This CDR3 spans 13 amino acids. CDR1 is MNHEY and CDR2 is SVGAGI in the germline V gene.

Concerning this clonotype: One junction end does not reproduce the germline sequence, and a read error may be involved. The chain employs TRBV27 and TRBJ2-7; TRBD2 might be the D (6 bases). CDR3 size: 12 residues. Per the germline V gene, CDR1 is MNHEY and CDR2 is SMNVEV (reference sequence). For the CDR3, the DNA is TGCACCTCTTCGGCGGGGCCCTACGAGCAGTACTTC. It specifies CTSSAGPYEQYF.

The gene calls are TRBV7-9 and TRBJ2-5, with 9 bases aligning to TRBD2. J was trimmed by 3 bases and V by 5 bases; bases with no gene match: 10. The germline V gene has CDR1 SEHNR and CDR2 FQNEAQ (reference sequence). The CDR3 loop spans 16 amino acids. CDR3 residues: CASSPQIAGAEETQYF. The CDR3 DNA follows: TGTGCCAGCAGCCCACAAATAGCGGGAGCAGAAGAGACCCAGTACTTC.

The table lists this clonotype with many counts. The genes are TRBV7-2 and TRBJ2-3; D is possibly TRBD2 (6 bases). V was trimmed by 6 bases and J by 3 bases, leaving 13 bases between them. The length of the CDR3 is 14 residues. Looked up from germline, CDR1 is SGHTA and CDR2 is FQGNSA. CDR3 sequence reads: CASSGRRGTDTQYF. CDR3 nucleotide sequence: TGTGCCAGCAGTGGGAGGAGGGGTACAGATACGCAGTATTTT.